The present T cell receptor beta chain was sequenced within a study of cytomegalovirus exposure and HLA in healthy donors. The CDR3 spans 15 residues. V was clipped by 1 base and J by 10 bases; unmatched bases: 8. Germline values: CDR1 LGHNT, CDR2 FRNRAP. PCR employed 60 Vbeta and 13 Jbeta primers. The table came from immunoSEQ multiplex PCR; TCRdb's copy has only in-frame clones and leaves some out. Here the sample spans roughly 100,000 clones, roughly 72% being singletons. The clonotype comes from a woman younger than 35 in good health and CMV-seropositive. The chain combines TRBV12-5 with TRBJ2-1, with TRBD1 matching over 9 bases. Sequencing was done on a sample of PBMCs. CDR3 loop: CASGLGTGALYEQFF. In DNA form, the CDR3 reads TGTGCTAGTGGTTTGGGGACAGGGGCCCTCTACGAGCAGTTCTTC. The whole variable domain, remainder taken from reference TRBV12-5 and TRBJ2-1, is DARVTQTPRHKVTEMGQEVTMRCQPILGHNTVFWYRQTMMQGLELLAYFRNRAPLDDSGMPKDRFSAEMPDATLATLKIQPSEPRDSAVYFCASGLGTGALYEQFFGPGTRLTVL.